The TCR beta chain described here comes from a study of blood T cell repertoires in COVID-19. Study-wide background: Sites in the United States, Italy and Spain provided acute and convalescent COVID-19 samples. PBMCs, B-cell-depleted T cells, or T cells were the source of the cDNA or gDNA that made up the material.

The CDR3 totals 12 residues. V lost 7 bases to trimming and J lost 12 bases; unmatched junction nucleotides: 7. Germline values: CDR1 SNHLY, CDR2 FYNNEI. In the original workflow: Reference gene primer amplification yielded estimated nucleated cell counts. Generated by immunoSEQ multiplex PCR, the TCRdb table keeps only in-frame clones and is missing some. V, J and clone size reflect that table, while D and trimming were determined from the DNA. The sample contains 300,000 or so clones, 85% to 90% of which appear only once. Sequenced: peripheral blood. The TCR sequence derives from a man in his 70s with acute or convalescent COVID-19. The J gene is TRBJ2-7, the V gene TRBV2, with 12 bases aligning to TRBD2. The CDR3 reads CASTLTSGSSYF. Written as DNA, the CDR3 is TGTGCCAGCACTCTGACTAGCGGGAGTTCGTACTTC.